The clone carrying this T cell receptor (beta chain) was observed a handful of times. The antigen is not known. The sample originates from a study of CD8 T cells in ankylosing spondylitis. TCRdb independently ran MiXCR on the 5' RACE reads; one entry per CDR3 protein. The table has fewer than 450,000 distinct CDR3 sequences, roughly 17% seen once. General observations from the study: The study identified a TCR beta motif of several highly homologous variants that appeared characteristic of ankylosing spondylitis blood.

The CDR3 length is 15 residues. In germline, CDR1 is SGHRS, CDR2 YFSETQ. V lost 0 bases and J lost 3, with 13 bases in between. The sample consisted of blood, either unsorted or a sorted T cell fraction (not recorded which). This clonotype originated in a male donor with ankylosing spondylitis. The chain employs TRBV5-1 and TRBJ2-7; D unresolved. CDR3 DNA: TGCGCCAGCAGCTTGGAGGGCGGTCTAATCTACGAGCAGTACTTC. Amino acids: CASSLEGGLIYEQYF.